This TCR beta chain was identified during a study of STAT3 mutations in large granular lymphocyte leukemia. This clone was counted once. Its antigen is currently unknown. Germline loops: CDR1 SNHLY, CDR2 FYNNEI. V lost 5 bases and J lost 4; bases outside the gene matches: 4. This CDR3 has 15 residues. Produced via immunoSEQ multiplex PCR; TCRdb's table is partial and in-frame only. The sample has under 25,000 clones, about nine tenths seen once; the top ten hold over 40%. Study observations and caveats: Treatment regimens differed across patients between samplings. Every T-LGLL patient had at least one immunodominant TCRbeta clonotype. Clonal expansion was inferred from other time points because no sample existed at each clone's first appearance. Some patients had persisting codominant clonotypes that could mask small clones.

V gene TRBV2 combines with J gene TRBJ2-3, with TRBD2 matching over 12 bases. What was sequenced was peripheral blood mononuclear cells. This sequence was found in a man between 60 and 75 years old with T-cell large granular lymphocyte leukemia. Some clones in this sample may be carry-over from other donors' samples. In nucleotides, the CDR3 is TGTGCCAGCAGTACGACTAGCGGGAGTCCAGATACGCAGTATTTT. This gives the protein CASSTTSGSPDTQYF.